This TCR beta chain was sequenced in a study of OX40 agonist ivuxolimab in advanced cancers. Regarding the research as a whole: Ivuxolimab was an agonistic, fully human IgG2 monoclonal antibody directed against OX40 (CD134), a costimulatory receptor. Among the 52 dose-escalation patients, some 20 had hepatocellular carcinoma, 15 melanoma, 9 renal cell carcinoma and 9 head and neck cancer. Three dose-escalation patients achieved partial responses, one with hepatocellular carcinoma and two with cutaneous melanoma. The point of sequencing TCRbeta in the periphery was to test whether ivuxolimab changed TCR sequence diversity and drove clonal T-cell expansion. The paper reports the monotherapy dose-escalation portion (N of about 54 patients) of the phase I ivuxolimab trial. A male proportion of roughly 80% and a mean age of about 60 years, ranging from about 23 to 90, were recorded for the dose-escalation cohort. Intravenous ivuxolimab was administered to patients every 2 weeks at six dose levels: 0.01, 0.1, 0.3, 1.5, 3 and 10 mg/kg. Prior anti-PD-1, anti-PD-L1 or anti-CTLA-4 therapy was permitted, and approximately 40% of dose-escalation patients had received checkpoint inhibitors.

The trial excluded patients who had a history of autoimmune disease or were on systemic immunosuppression. Peripheral blood for TCR sequencing was drawn from every dose cohort at baseline, at cycle 4 day 1 and at cycle 7 day 1. The samples were drawn from a first-in-human, open-label, multicenter phase I dose-escalation trial of ivuxolimab. Adults with locally advanced or metastatic head and neck squamous cell, hepatocellular, melanoma or renal cell carcinoma were enrolled in the trial. Before TCR sequencing, CD4+ and CD8+ T cells were separately sorted from peripheral blood. The germline V gene yields MGHDK for CDR1 and SYGVNS for CDR2. V is pruned by 1 base and J by 4 bases, leaving 1 base of the junction without a gene match. CDR3 length: 14 amino acids, cysteine to phenylalanine. The only DNA kept is the CDR3, 42 bases in frame from the first base. Beyond this particular receptor, the publication reports: At doses of 0.1 to 3.0 mg/kg, clonal expansion of both CD4+ and CD8+ blood T cells was observed from baseline to week 6. Low levels of normalized T-cell clonal expansion were also seen in some patients who did not respond. The antigen specificity of the peripheral T cells that underwent clonal expansion was not determined. Partial responders in the 0.1-3.0 mg/kg groups had among the lowest normalized peripheral clonal expansion, especially among CD8+ T cells. On average, CD8+ T cells showed more expanded clones than CD4+ T cells after ivuxolimab.

To sequence the TCRbeta CDR3 region, genomic DNA was isolated from the sorted cells. The immunoSEQ Assay was used to sequence the TCRbeta CDR3 regions. TCRdb's version of the immuneACCESS table is confined to in-frame rearrangements and falls short of the full clone set. An unresolved V gene accounts for under half of the shortfall where checked; the remainder is of unknown origin. The sample data list 96,000 or so clones, and less than 95% of these were observed just once. Around 1.5% of the sample comes from the top ten. Comments on this clone: The specificity of this receptor is unknown. No much larger clone exists at a distance of one base, and base qualities are not known.

This specimen was CD4+ or CD8+ T cells sorted from blood, taken in a trial of the OX40 agonist ivuxolimab. This receptor was identified in an adult with an advanced solid tumor such as melanoma, head and neck, liver or kidney cancer. The chain couples TRBV25-1 to TRBJ1-5, with 7 middle bases fitting TRBD1. The DNA reads as follows: TGTGCCAGCAGTGAATCAGGGGGGAATCAGCCCCAGCATTTT. Its protein reads: CASSESGGNQPQHF.